The 30 T cell receptor beta chains listed next were all sequenced from one sample in a study of T cells in Graves' hyperthyroidism and ophthalmopathy (dated by TCRdb to the late 2010s). Receptor amplification or capture employed multiplex PCR. The instrument given in TCRdb is Illumina HiSeq 2000. TCR beta CDR3 regions were amplified from RNA transcripts. For the first round of RT-PCR on the TCR CDR3, the HTBI primer set was used together with the Qiagen OneStep RT-PCR kit. Using fastp at Q25 and MiXCR, TCRdb reprocessed the public reads and kept productive beta chains. One record per CDR3 amino acid sequence lists the most common genes and DNA. A total of about half a million distinct CDR3 sequences appear in this sample, around 21% of them only once. The ten largest clones take up about 26% of the sample. The sequenced sample was blood. These receptors came from a man aged 18 to 29 with Graves' hyperthyroidism.

This clonotype was found many times. The chain carries TRBV6-5 and TRBJ2-5, with D maybe TRBD2 (5 bases). The germline gives CDR1 MNHEY, CDR2 SVGAGI. This CDR3 is 15 amino acids long. V lost 4 bases and J lost 5, with 17 bases in between. The CDR3 protein is CASSLRESAWETQYF. The CDR3 region has the DNA TGTGCCAGCAGTTTAAGGGAGTCGGCTTGGGAGACCCAGTACTTC.

The table lists this clonotype with many counts. V usage is TRBV6-1 and J usage is TRBJ1-1; maybe TRBD1 (6 bases). The CDR3 consists of 16 residues. Germline V lookup: CDR1 MNHNS, CDR2 SASEGT. Trimming pared 7 bases from V and 0 bases from J, leaving 18 bases between. CDR3 protein: CASTRGPLPMNTEAFF. The CDR3 DNA follows: TGTGCCAGCACCAGGGGCCCCCTGCCCATGAACACTGAAGCTTTCTTT.

The gene calls are TRBV20-1 and TRBJ2-7, with a weak D call TRBD2 (6 bases). Trimming shortened V by 1 base and J by 9 bases, and 25 bases separated the two germline ends. Germline values: CDR1 DFQATT, CDR2 SNEGSKA (reference sequence). This CDR3 has 16 amino acids. CDR3 coding DNA: TGCAGTGCTAGAGTCTCCAAACGCGGGGAGGCCCTAGGGCAGTACTTC. As protein: CSARVSKRGEALGQYF.

This clonotype was seen ten or more times. The V call is TRBV6-2 or TRBV6-3, the J call TRBJ2-2, with D possibly TRBD1 on 6 matching bases. Germline V gene sequence: CDR1 MNHEY, CDR2 SVGEGT. This CDR3 comprises 14 residues. Trimming pared 4 bases from V and 6 bases from J, leaving 12 bases between. CDR3 loop: CASSSNTGSGELFF. CDR3 DNA: TGTGCCAGCAGTTCAAACACAGGGTCCGGGGAGCTGTTTTTT.

Ten or more counts support this clonotype. The chain links TRBV6-5 to TRBJ1-1, with a possible D match to TRBD1 (5 bases). From germline, CDR1 is MNHEY and CDR2 SVGAGI. CDR3 size: 14 residues. Between the trimmed V and J ends, which lost 5 bases and 9 bases, there was a span of 19 bases. Written as DNA, the CDR3 is TGTGCCAGCAGTCCCCTAGGACACACAGATAAAGCTTTCTTT. This encodes CASSPLGHTDKAFF.

This clonotype appeared a few times. The V and J genes are TRBV6-1 and TRBJ1-1, with TRBD1 matching over 7 bases. The ends lost 0 bases at V and 1 base at J; junction bases unmatched: 11. The CDR3 has 18 residues. CDR1 and CDR2 (germline): MNHNS, SASEGT. CDR3 DNA: TGTGCCAGCAGTGAAGCAGTTGACAGGGCCCTCAAGAACACTGAAGCTTTCTTT. Protein: CASSEAVDRALKNTEAFF.

This clonotype was seen ten or more times. This chain uses TRBV24-1 with TRBJ2-7; D unclear. The V end was cut by 2 bases, the J end by 0 bases, with 10 bases between. Germline lookup yields CDR1 KGHDR and CDR2 SFDVKD. This CDR3 is 15 amino acids long. The CDR3 region has the DNA TGTGCCACCAGTGATTCCCGGCATACCTCCTACGAGCAGTACTTC. It yields the protein CATSDSRHTSYEQYF.

This sequence joins TRBV28 and TRBJ2-4, with TRBD1 matching 8 bases. Trimming took 5 bases from V and 7 from J; bases not matched to a gene: 7. The CDR3 loop spans 14 amino acids. Germline V gene lookup returns CDR1 MDHEN and CDR2 SYDVKM. The CDR3 here is CASSTWTGRNIQYF. CDR3 DNA sequence: TGTGCCAGCAGTACCTGGACAGGGAGGAACATTCAGTACTTC.

This clonotype has more than one count but fewer than ten. DNA of the CDR3: TGCGCCAGCAGCCAAGGGGGGACTAGCGGGGAGACCCAGTACTTC. It is translated as CASSQGGTSGETQYF. This rearrangement joins TRBV4-1 to TRBJ2-5; the match to TRBD2 covers 12 bases. J gave up 5 bases and V 1 base, and 2 bases lay outside the gene matches. Germline V gene sequence: CDR1 MGHRA, CDR2 YSYEKL. This CDR3 region has 15 residues.

The chain combines TRBV4-1 with TRBJ1-1; TRBD1 matches 9 bases. Germline V CDR1 and CDR2: MGHRA, YSYEKL. V dropped 5 bases and J dropped 4; count of bases not matched to a gene: 5. The CDR3 spans 14 residues. For the CDR3, the DNA is TGCGCCAGCAGCACCGGGACAGGGTTCACTGAAGCTTTCTTT. The encoded protein is CASSTGTGFTEAFF.

For this clonotype: One base away lies a much larger clone, so this may be a sequencing read error. This chain connects TRBV28 to TRBJ1-1; D perhaps matches TRBD1 (5 bases). Per the germline V gene, CDR1 is MDHEN and CDR2 is SYDVKM. The length of the CDR3 is 15 residues. CDR3 amino acids: CASSYRGLLDTEACF. CDR3 DNA: TGTGCCAGCAGTTACCGGGGCCTGTTGGACACTGAAGCTTGCTTT. The full variable domain, completed using reference TRBV28 and TRBJ1-1, is DVKVTQSSRYLVKRTGEKVFLECVQDMDHENMFWYRQDPGLGLRLIYFSYDVKMKEKGDIPEGYSVSREKKERFSLILESASTNQTSMYLCASSYRGLLDTEACFGQGTRLTVV.

The CDR3 DNA sequence: TGTGCCAGCAGTTACTCCGGCCGAGGCAATCAGCCCCAGCATTTT. It encodes CASSYSGRGNQPQHF. The chain carries TRBV6-5 and TRBJ1-5; D remains unclear. The CDR3 sequence is 15 residues long. CDR1 is MNHEY and CDR2 is SVGAGI in the germline V gene. Trimming left V 0 bases short and J 2 bases short, with 8 bases between.

This clonotype has only a few counts. The V call is TRBV29-1, the J call TRBJ1-1; 11 bases are shared with TRBD1. CDR3 size: 13 residues. The J segment lost 7 bases and the V segment lost 7 bases, leaving 8 bases of the junction unmatched. CDR1 is SQVTM, CDR2 ANQGSEA, per germline. DNA of the CDR3: TGCAGCGGTGTCGGACAGGGGGCCATTGAAGCTTTCTTT. Protein sequence: CSGVGQGAIEAFF.

This clonotype appeared many times. V and J are TRBV5-6 and TRBJ2-3; D is ambiguous. This CDR3 comprises 12 residues. Germline CDR1 SGHDT, CDR2 YYEEEE. Trimming took 4 bases from V and 5 from J, leaving 8 bases between them. The CDR3 protein is CASSMNLDTQYF. CDR3 DNA sequence: TGTGCCAGCAGCATGAACTTAGATACGCAGTATTTT.

In this sample, this clonotype turned up a few times. The J gene is TRBJ1-2, the V gene TRBV5-1; TRBD1 matches at 10 bases. Germline V CDR1 and CDR2: SGHRS, YFSETQ. The CDR3 runs 14 residues. Germline trimming cut 4 bases from V and 5 bases from J; bases unmatched to any gene: 5. The CDR3 protein is CASSPGDRGYGYTF. The DNA of the CDR3 is TGCGCCAGCAGCCCCGGGGACAGGGGTTATGGCTACACCTTC.

This clonotype was seen ten or more times. The chain carries TRBV2 and TRBJ2-7; 9 bases fit TRBD1. The CDR3 is made up of 13 amino acids. Germline-derived CDR1 and CDR2 are SNHLY and FYNNEI. V shed 7 bases, J shed 7 bases, and the junction held 8 bases outside the gene matches. CDR3 DNA: TGTGCCAGCACTAAGGACAGGGGTGGAGAGCAGTACTTC. Protein product: CASTKDRGGEQYF.

The chain has TRBV4-1 and TRBJ1-5; TRBD1 is a possible D gene (5 bases). The germline V gene has CDR1 MGHRA and CDR2 YSYEKL. Trimming took 1 base from V and 1 from J, leaving 8 bases between them. This CDR3 is built from 15 residues. The DNA for the CDR3 is TGCGCCAGCAGCCAAGTAGGGGAGAGCAATCAGCCCCAGCATTTT. Its translation: CASSQVGESNQPQHF.

This clonotype occurred a few times. V gene TRBV2 combines with J gene TRBJ1-2; D is uncertain. V was cut by 4 bases and J by 4 bases, with 10 bases left in between. In germline, CDR1 is SNHLY, CDR2 FYNNEI. The CDR3 covers 13 residues. The CDR3 DNA reads TGTGCCAGCAGTGGTATAAAGGTCTATGGCTACACCTTC. The encoded protein is CASSGIKVYGYTF.

This clonotype has a count of ten or more. The rearrangement uses TRBV11-2 and TRBJ2-7, with D unresolved. V lost 4 bases and J 5 bases, leaving 12 bases between the germline ends. CDR1 is SGHAT and CDR2 is FQNNGV in the germline V gene. The CDR3 sequence is 13 residues long. In DNA, the CDR3 is TGTGCCAGCAGCTGGTCCCCGCAGAACGAGCAGTACTTC. Protein: CASSWSPQNEQYF.

A word on this clonotype: It may be a read error: a sequence one base away is much more abundant. V and J are TRBV20-1 and TRBJ2-7, with D perhaps given as TRBD1 or TRBD2 (5 bases each). Trimming took off 3 bases at V and 9 bases at J, with 21 bases between the two ends. From germline, CDR1 is DFQATT and CDR2 SNEGSKA (reference sequence). This CDR3 has 14 amino acids. CDR3 coding DNA: TGCAGTGCTAGTTTAGGGACCCCTCGGGTCGGGCAGTACGTC. The encoded protein is CSASLGTPRVGQYV.

This clonotype has at least ten counts. The chain has TRBV12-3 or TRBV12-4 and TRBJ1-1, with D hard to call. V lost 5 bases and J 5 bases, leaving 15 bases between the germline ends. The CDR3 has 14 residues. The CDR3 region is CASSLMSRETEAFF. For the CDR3, the DNA is TGTGCCAGCAGTCTAATGAGTAGGGAGACTGAAGCTTTCTTT.

Remarks on this clonotype: Just one base apart from a much larger clone, this may be a read error. CDR3 sequence (DNA): TGTGCCAGCAGCGAGGGAGGGGGTAACCTGGAGACCAAGTACTTC. This encodes CASSEGGGNLETKYF. The chain uses TRBV9 and TRBJ2-5; D perhaps matches TRBD2 (7 bases). This CDR3 region has 15 residues. The germline CDR1 and CDR2 sequences are SGDLS and YYNGEE.

This clonotype was seen at least ten times. CDR3 coding DNA: TGTGCCAGCAGGACAGGGGCCCTGAACACTGAAGCTTTCTTT. Its translation: CASRTGALNTEAFF. The chain is built from TRBV12-3 or TRBV12-4 and TRBJ1-1, with 8 bases fitting TRBD1. Trimming at V came to 6 bases and at J to 0 bases, leaving 3 bases not matched to a gene. This CDR3 spans 14 amino acids.

This chain connects TRBV29-1 to TRBJ2-7; D unclear. With 4 bases removed from V and 6 bases from J, the gap between germline ends came to 16 bases. CDR1 and CDR2 from the germline V gene are SQVTM and ANQGSEA. The CDR3 spans 13 residues. This CDR3 is CSVVLNLGSEQYF. In nucleotides, the CDR3 is TGCAGCGTTGTCCTAAACCTGGGTTCCGAGCAGTACTTC.

This clonotype has a count of ten or more. J is TRBJ2-5 and V is TRBV5-4, with 7 bases aligning to TRBD1. The germline gives CDR1 SGHNT, CDR2 YYREEE (reference sequence). This CDR3 contains 14 residues. The J segment lost 5 bases and the V segment lost 5 bases, leaving 9 bases of the junction unmatched. As DNA, the CDR3 is TGTGCCAGCAGACCCGGGACAGAGAGGGAGACCCAGTACTTC. It specifies CASRPGTERETQYF.

The sample holds many counts of this clonotype. V usage is TRBV10-3 and J usage is TRBJ2-5; TRBD2 aligns across 11 bases. The germline V gene encodes CDR1 ENHRY and CDR2 SYGVKD. Unmatched junction bases numbered 9, after V lost 10 bases and J lost 5 bases. The CDR3 is 14 residues long. Here the CDR3 reads CATTLAGEVETQYF. CDR3 sequence (DNA): TGTGCCACTACACTAGCGGGGGAAGTTGAGACCCAGTACTTC.

The table lists this clonotype with many counts. The rearrangement links TRBV6-1 to TRBJ1-1, with D possibly matching TRBD1 (6 bases). V lost 7 bases and J 7 bases, leaving 22 bases between the germline ends. The V gene's germline CDR1 is MNHNS and CDR2 SASEGT. This CDR3 has 15 residues. This chain's CDR3 is CASTTKGGIPDEAFF. CDR3 in DNA: TGTGCCAGCACCACCAAAGGGGGTATCCCGGATGAAGCTTTCTTT.

This clonotype appeared many times. The chain uses TRBV7-8 and TRBJ1-6; D ambiguous. CDR1 is SGHVS and CDR2 is FQNEAQ in the germline V gene. The V and J ends lost 5 bases and 6 bases respectively, with 11 bases between them. The CDR3 has 14 amino acids. As DNA, the CDR3 is TGTGCCAGCAGCACGAAGGGTAGTAATTCACCCCTCCACTTT. Its protein product is CASSTKGSNSPLHF.

This clonotype was seen ten or more times. V gene TRBV28 combines with J gene TRBJ2-2; 7 positions match TRBD1. CDR1 is MDHEN and CDR2 is SYDVKM in the germline V gene. The CDR3 extends over 15 amino acids. The J segment lost 7 bases and the V segment lost 9 bases, leaving 14 bases of the junction unmatched. The CDR3 nucleotides are TGTGCCAGTACGAGAGGGGGCCGAGGCAACGGGGAGCTGTTTTTT. It encodes CASTRGGRGNGELFF.

The J gene is TRBJ2-7, the V gene TRBV13; D is perhaps TRBD2 (6 bases). Germline CDR1 PRHDT, CDR2 FYEKMQ (reference sequence). Trimming shortened V by 5 bases and J by 7 bases, and 15 bases separated the two germline ends. The CDR3 sequence is 13 residues long. CDR3 residues: CASSGGASGEQYF. The CDR3 nucleotides read TGTGCCAGCAGCGGCGGGGCCTCGGGGGAGCAGTACTTC.